The 9 T cell receptor beta chains presented below share a single source sample, sequenced in a study of T cell repertoires in aging, cancer and after chemotherapy. TRB rearrangements spanning V, D and J were amplified using mixed TRB-A/B primers. TCRdb passed the multiplex PCR reads through MiXCR, listing each CDR3 protein once. The data show thousands of distinct CDR3 sequences, with around two fifths seen just once and around 60% held by the top ten. Amplification of TCR beta used genomic DNA extracted from peripheral blood. The sequenced sample was blood. The receptors were sampled from a human donor with a solid tumor.

In its sample, this clonotype ranks as medium-sized. The V call is TRBV6-5, the J call TRBJ2-7; TRBD1 matches at 8 bases. CDR3 length equals 15 residues. Germline V lookup: CDR1 MNHEY, CDR2 SVGAGI. V was pared by 0 bases and J by 6 bases, with 7 bases of the junction left unmatched. CDR3 in amino acids: CASSYSIRGRSEQYF. CDR3 bases: TGTGCCAGCAGTTACTCGATCAGGGGGCGATCCGAGCAGTACTTC.

The chain combines TRBV5-6 with TRBJ1-6; no reliable D call. V shed 0 bases and J shed 6 bases, with 4 bases lying between them. The CDR3 is 13 amino acids. The germline V gene encodes CDR1 SGHDT and CDR2 YYEEEE. The CDR3 nucleotides read TGTGCCAGCAGCTTGGACTGTAATTCACCCCTCCACTTT. Translation: CASSLDCNSPLHF.

This clonotype showed up just once. The chain employs TRBV7-9 and TRBJ2-2; D is perhaps TRBD1 (5 bases). The CDR3 consists of 16 residues. V was cut by 5 bases and J by 0 bases, with 13 bases left in between. In germline, CDR1 is SEHNR, CDR2 FQNEAQ (reference sequence). CDR3 sequence: CASSLRQRANTGELFF. The CDR3 DNA reads TGTGCCAGCAGCCTCCGACAGAGAGCGAACACCGGGGAGCTGTTTTTT. The full variable domain, its missing parts supplied by reference TRBV7-9 and TRBJ2-2, is DTGVSQNPRHKITKRGQNVTFRCDPISEHNRLYWYRQTLGQGPEFLTYFQNEAQLEKSRLLSDRFSAERPKGSFSTLEIQRTEQGDSAMYLCASSLRQRANTGELFFGEGSRLTVL.

This clonotype was counted between two and nine times. J is TRBJ2-7 and V is TRBV20-1; a weak D match, TRBD1 (5 bases). CDR1 DFQATT and CDR2 SNEGSKA come from the germline V gene (reference sequence). V was pared by 1 base and J by 2 bases, with 9 bases between. The CDR3 covers 13 residues. The CDR3 DNA follows: TGCAGTGCTAGAGGACAGAAGGCCTACGAGCAGTACTTC. This codes for CSARGQKAYEQYF.

This clonotype rates as medium-sized. The chain couples TRBV27 to TRBJ2-6; D is unclear. The CDR3 is 15 residues long. The germline V gene has CDR1 MNHEY and CDR2 SMNVEV (reference sequence). Deletions cut 4 bases from V and 4 bases from J, with 11 bases between. CDR3 loop: CASSSRRDGANVLTF. CDR3 nucleotide sequence: TGTGCCAGCAGTTCAAGGCGTGACGGGGCCAACGTCCTGACTTTC.

The chain joins TRBV20-1 to TRBJ2-3; 12 bases are shared with TRBD2. This CDR3 has 16 residues. In germline, CDR1 is DFQATT, CDR2 SNEGSKA (reference sequence). After removal of 0 bases from V and 5 bases from J, the junction contained 6 bases not matched to a gene. Here the CDR3 DNA reads TGCAGTGCTAGAGACCTAGCGGGAGGGCCTCAAGATACGCAGTATTTT. This codes for CSARDLAGGPQDTQYF.

The chain is built from TRBV6-5 and TRBJ1-1; D is unclear. This CDR3 is built from 16 residues. Trimming left V 0 bases short and J 0 bases short, with 11 bases between. The V gene's germline CDR1 is MNHEY and CDR2 SVGAGI. In DNA, the CDR3 is TGTGCCAGCAGTTACTCGATGGGCCGGATGAACACTGAAGCTTTCTTT. Translation: CASSYSMGRMNTEAFF.

This clonotype was recorded a few times. V is TRBV5-4 and J is TRBJ2-3; 8 bases are shared with TRBD2. CDR3 length equals 17 residues. Germline V gives CDR1 SGHNT, CDR2 YYREEE (reference sequence). Trimming at V came to 4 bases and at J to 1 base, leaving 11 bases not matched to a gene. The CDR3 bases are TGTGCCAGCAGCGCCTGGGGCCGGGAGGGACGCACAGATACGCAGTATTTT. Translation gives CASSAWGREGRTDTQYF.

Relative to its sample, this clonotype is hyperexpanded. The chain carries TRBV29-1 and TRBJ2-7; 9 bases line up with TRBD1. J was trimmed by 1 base and V by 3 bases; bases with no gene match: 4. The length of the CDR3 is 14 residues. CDR1 is SQVTM and CDR2 is ANQGSEA in the germline V gene. The CDR3 DNA follows: TGCAGCGTTGAGGGGACAGGGACATCCTACGAGCAGTACTTC. Translating it yields CSVEGTGTSYEQYF.